The T cell receptor beta chain under discussion was sequenced for a study of T cells in Graves' hyperthyroidism and ophthalmopathy. Study details: Peripheral blood was collected at initial diagnosis, before any treatment.

Amplification of TCR beta CDR3 regions was performed using RNA transcripts as template. An initial round of RT-PCR targeting the TCR CDR3 relied on the HTBI primer set. TCRdb re-derived calls from the multiplex PCR reads in MiXCR, one entry per CDR3 protein. The sample lists more than 300,000 distinct CDR3 sequences; roughly 17% were seen once. Losses at the gene ends were 2 bases for V and 6 bases for J; bases not matched to a gene: 5. The CDR3 totals 14 residues. Per germline, CDR1 GTSNPN and CDR2 SVGIG (reference sequence). The patients, who ranged from 18 to 65 in age, presented with newly diagnosed hyperthyroidism lasting under 2 months. Reasons for excluding patients were uncontrolled infection, other autoimmune disease, pregnancy or lactation. Any symptoms of ophthalmopathy came after the first hyperthyroidism diagnosis, from which the blood sample dates. There are many counts of this clonotype.

The sequencing input was blood. The sequence was collected from a woman aged 25 to 45 with Graves' hyperthyroidism that later progressed to Graves' ophthalmopathy. The genes are TRBV30 and TRBJ1-5, with 9 bases identical to TRBD1. CDR3 region: CAWSKGQGSQPQHF. CDR3 in DNA: TGTGCCTGGAGTAAGGGACAGGGAAGTCAGCCCCAGCATTTT.